This T cell receptor beta chain was sequenced for a study of T cell repertoires in cytomegalovirus infection (dated by TCRdb to 2018 to 2020). General notes on the study: The HLA type of each donor mattered for the analysis, because public TCR beta signatures pointed to carriage of CMV infection along with the matching HLA type.

This clonotype was seen at least ten times. Its antigen is not yet known. The input lacks base qualities; no much larger clone sits a single base away. Findings and caveats that apply to the study as a whole: In both this cohort and an independent roughly 330-donor cohort, the cumulative frequency of public TCR beta family members distinguished carriers of CMV infection plus the relevant HLA type. In the ex vivo response, HLA-C-restricted CMV-specific TCR beta clonotypes were dominant, and in two of eight donors the single most frequent clonotype came from this HLA-C-restricted group.

Instrument on record: Illumina HiSeq 1500. Clones were called with MiXCR by TCRdb after fastp trimmed the public reads at Q25, and only in-frame beta chains were retained. For every CDR3 protein sequence, its rows merge into one entry that carries the most common genes and DNA. For this sample the table gives over 450,000 distinct CDR3 sequences, of which 11% were detected only once. Around 9.6% of the sample is held by the ten biggest clonotypes. From its cysteine to its phenylalanine, the CDR3 spans 14 amino acids. Solely the CDR3 DNA is kept, with 42 bases framed from the first base. The V and J ends are trimmed by 5 bases and 4 bases, leaving 12 bases between them. From the germline V gene (reference sequence), CDR1 is MNHEY and CDR2 is SMNVEV.

The sequence is built from TRBV27 and TRBJ1-5, with a tentative D gene TRBD1 over 6 matching bases. Sequencing input: PBMCs. This TCR was sampled from a human donor in good health (CMV status not recorded). Some clones in this sample may be carry-over from other donors' samples. The CDR3 protein sequence reads: CASSATGINQPQHF. The DNA sequence is TGTGCCAGCAGTGCCACAGGGATAAATCAGCCCCAGCATTTT.